Presented here are 28 T cell receptor beta chains from one specimen sequenced in a study of blood T cell repertoires in COVID-19. The protocol was immunoSEQ multiplex PCR, while the TCRdb copy is restricted to in-frame clones and leaves out a portion. The sample includes about 160,000 clones, 88% of them seen just once. The sample taken for sequencing was PBMCs or T cells enriched from blood (not recorded which). The source of these receptors is a woman aged 50 to 65 who had recovered from COVID-19.

The V gene is TRBV5-8, the J gene TRBJ1-1; D gene ambiguous. This CDR3 is 14 amino acids long. Germline lookup yields CDR1 SGHTS and CDR2 YDEGEE. The V gene lost 0 bases and the J gene lost 0 bases, with 6 bases spanning the gap. CDR3: CASSLDSVNTEAFF. The CDR3 DNA is TGTGCCAGCAGCTTGGATAGCGTGAACACTGAAGCTTTCTTT.

This clone was observed once. The gene calls are TRBV30 and TRBJ1-6, with D perhaps TRBD1 (5 bases). The CDR3 runs to 13 residues. The V gene's germline CDR1 is GTSNPN and CDR2 SVGIG (reference sequence). V lost 4 bases, J lost 9 bases, and 13 bases lay in between. The CDR3 DNA reads as TGTGCCTGGAACCGGGACTTGGGTTCACCCCTCCACTTT. It codes for CAWNRDLGSPLHF.

This clone has only a few counts. The rearrangement joins TRBV7-9 to TRBJ1-3; weak D call: TRBD1 (6 bases). The CDR3 covers 15 residues. V was pared by 0 bases and J by 4 bases, with 10 bases between. Germline CDR1 reads SEHNR; CDR2 reads FQNEAQ (reference sequence). The CDR3 DNA reads as TGTGCCAGCAGCTTAGCCCAGGGGCGAGGAAACACCATATATTTT. This sequence encodes CASSLAQGRGNTIYF.

This clone occurred once. The chain combines TRBV7-9 with TRBJ1-1; 7 positions agree with TRBD1. CDR1 SEHNR and CDR2 FQNEAQ come from the germline V gene (reference sequence). The CDR3 consists of 15 residues. The V and J ends lost 6 bases and 4 bases, in that order; junction bases with no gene match: 11. The CDR3 region has the DNA TGTGCCAGCAGACCCATACAGGGGTCGGCCACTGAAGCTTTCTTT. It translates to CASRPIQGSATEAFF. Filled out from reference TRBV7-9 and TRBJ1-1, the complete variable domain reads DTGVSQNPRHKITKRGQNVTFRCDPISEHNRLYWYRQTLGQGPEFLTYFQNEAQLEKSRLLSDRFSAERPKGSFSTLEIQRTEQGDSAMYLCASRPIQGSATEAFFGQGTRLTVV.

The chain joins TRBV7-3 to TRBJ2-6; tentative D call: TRBD2 (5 bases). The CDR3 runs 18 residues. Germline V CDR1 and CDR2: SGHTA, FQGTGA. The V end lost 1 base, the J end lost 2 bases, and 15 bases lay between the germline ends. This CDR3 is CASSLIGRGSAGANVLTF. The CDR3, as DNA: TGTGCCAGCAGCTTAATAGGGAGAGGGTCTGCTGGGGCCAACGTCCTGACTTTC. The full variable domain, rest sourced from reference TRBV7-3 and TRBJ2-6, is GAGVSQTPSNKVTEKGKYVELRCDPISGHTALYWYRQSLGQGPEFLIYFQGTGAADDSGLPNDRFFAVRPEGSVSTLKIQRTERGDSAVYLCASSLIGRGSAGANVLTFGAGSRLTVL.

The V gene is TRBV19, the J gene TRBJ2-7; weak D call: TRBD1 (6 bases). V gave up 5 bases and J gave up 2 bases, with 10 bases separating them. CDR3 length: 13 amino acids. The germline gives CDR1 LNHDA, CDR2 SQIVND (reference sequence). Here the CDR3 DNA reads TGTGCCAGTAGTCGACAGGTCGCCTACGAGCAGTACTTC. Its protein product is CASSRQVAYEQYF.

V gene TRBV9 combines with J gene TRBJ2-7; maybe TRBD1 (6 bases). The CDR3 is made up of 15 amino acids. CDR1 and CDR2 (germline): SGDLS, YYNGEE. V lost 0 bases and J 2 bases, leaving 12 bases between the germline ends. The CDR3 DNA reads as TGTGCCAGCAGCGTAGGACGCAGGGGCCCCTACGAGCAGTACTTC. Its protein is CASSVGRRGPYEQYF.

This clone appeared a single time. The V and J genes are TRBV2 and TRBJ1-2; D not resolved. The CDR3 loop spans 12 amino acids. The V gene lost 4 bases and the J gene lost 4 bases, with 7 bases spanning the gap. Looked up from germline, CDR1 is SNHLY and CDR2 is FYNNEI. This CDR3 reads CASSGRSYGYTF. The CDR3 DNA reads TGTGCCAGCAGTGGACGGAGCTATGGCTACACCTTC.

The rearrangement links TRBV10-3 to TRBJ2-3; 7 bases are a match to TRBD2. Per the germline V gene, CDR1 is ENHRY and CDR2 is SYGVKD. Trimming at V came to 6 bases and at J to 5 bases, leaving 2 bases not matched to a gene. This CDR3 is built from 12 residues. The CDR3 DNA reads as TGTGCCATCAGAGGGACTATAGATACGCAGTATTTT. Translation gives CAIRGTIDTQYF.

This clone was counted a single time. V is TRBV4-3 and J is TRBJ2-5; the D gene is possibly TRBD1 (6 bases). The CDR3 contains 16 residues. From germline, CDR1 is LGHNA and CDR2 YSLEER. V was cut by 5 bases and J by 4 bases, with 20 bases left in between. The CDR3 DNA sequence: TGCGCCAGCAGCAAGGAGACTGGGACACCTGGAGAGACCCAGTACTTC. It specifies CASSKETGTPGETQYF.

This chain joins TRBV7-8 and TRBJ1-2; 7 nucleotides line up with TRBD1. Germline-derived CDR1 and CDR2 are SGHVS and FQNEAQ. The CDR3 length is 14 residues. V trimming: 2 bases; J trimming: 5 bases; junction bases outside the gene matches: 5. CDR3 coding DNA: TGTGCCAGCAGCTTAACCCGGACAGGTTATGGCTACACCTTC. Protein: CASSLTRTGYGYTF.

DNA for the CDR3: TGTGCCAGTAGCCCAGTTGGGGACAGGGGCCCTGGGGCCAACGTCCTGACTTTC. Encoded protein: CASSPVGDRGPGANVLTF. The chain uses TRBV19 and TRBJ2-6; 10 nucleotides align to TRBD1. With V trimmed by 6 bases and J by 2 bases, 10 bases remained unmatched. CDR3 length: 18 amino acids. The germline V gene encodes CDR1 LNHDA and CDR2 SQIVND (reference sequence). Supplemented by reference TRBV19 and TRBJ2-6, the full variable domain reads DGGITQSPKYLFRKEGQNVTLSCEQNLNHDAMYWYRQDPGQGLRLIYYSQIVNDFQKGDIAEGYSVSREKKESFPLTVTSAQKNPTAFYLCASSPVGDRGPGANVLTFGAGSRLTVL.

The V and J genes are TRBV9 and TRBJ2-1; TRBD2 might be the D (5 bases). This CDR3 is 16 amino acids long. Trimming pared 0 bases from V and 9 bases from J, leaving 19 bases between. Germline V gene sequence: CDR1 SGDLS, CDR2 YYNGEE. CDR3 bases: TGTGCCAGCAGCGTAGGGAGCGGTCGGTTGTTGGGTGAGCAGTTCTTC. Its protein product is CASSVGSGRLLGEQFF.

The chain couples TRBV7-8 to TRBJ2-5; 8 nucleotides align to TRBD1. In germline, CDR1 is SGHVS, CDR2 FQNEAQ. The CDR3 totals 16 residues. V was clipped by 5 bases and J by 1 base; unmatched bases: 9. The CDR3 reads CASSPRTGTRQETQYF. The CDR3 DNA reads as TGTGCCAGCAGCCCGCGGACAGGGACCCGCCAAGAGACCCAGTACTTC.

V is TRBV18 and J is TRBJ2-7; the D is unclear. This CDR3 comprises 12 residues. CDR1 and CDR2 (germline): KGHSH, LQKENI. V dropped 6 bases and J dropped 7 bases, with 13 bases sitting between them. CDR3 loop: CASSPRGKEQYF. CDR3 DNA sequence: TGTGCCAGCTCGCCCCGAGGAAAGGAGCAGTACTTC.

The table lists this clone with a count of one. V and J are TRBV27 and TRBJ2-1; 7 nucleotides line up with TRBD2. Germline V gene sequence: CDR1 MNHEY, CDR2 SMNVEV (reference sequence). The CDR3 is made up of 14 amino acids. The trim removed 5 bases at V and 5 bases at J, leaving 6 bases unmatched. The CDR3 DNA sequence: TGTGCCAGCAGTCCCGGACGGGGGGACAATGAGCAGTTCTTC. Its protein is CASSPGRGDNEQFF.

The gene calls are TRBV6-5 and TRBJ1-6, with unresolved D. CDR1 is MNHEY and CDR2 is SVGAGI in the germline V gene. Between the trimmed V and J ends, which lost 6 bases and 9 bases, there was a span of 12 bases. The CDR3 runs to 13 residues. CDR3 nucleotide sequence: TGTGCCAGCAGCGCCATCGGGATTTCACCCCTCCACTTT. As protein: CASSAIGISPLHF.

The genes are TRBV29-1 and TRBJ2-7; D might be TRBD2 (6 bases). Per germline, CDR1 SQVTM and CDR2 ANQGSEA. The CDR3 extends over 13 amino acids. V was shortened by 4 bases and J by 2 bases, with 12 bases between the two germline ends. The chain's CDR3 is CSVGQGGAYEQYF. The CDR3 DNA reads as TGCAGCGTTGGACAAGGAGGGGCCTACGAGCAGTACTTC.

The chain has TRBV4-2 and TRBJ1-2, with D maybe TRBD1 (5 bases). This CDR3 is built from 16 residues. Germline CDR1 is LGHNA and CDR2 is YNFKEQ. V lost 0 bases and J lost 3, with 14 bases in between. CDR3 sequence: CASSQEGARGDYGYTF. CDR3 nucleotides: TGTGCCAGCAGCCAAGAGGGTGCAAGGGGCGACTATGGCTACACCTTC.

The chain uses TRBV6-2 or TRBV6-3 and TRBJ2-3; D unresolved. Trimming took off 2 bases at V and 1 base at J, with 13 bases between the two ends. Germline CDR1 MNHEY, CDR2 SVGEGT. The CDR3 totals 16 residues. The CDR3 nucleotides read TGTGCCAGCAGTTACGGGCAGATACAAGGCACAGATACGCAGTATTTT. Translating gives CASSYGQIQGTDTQYF.

V is TRBV7-2 and J is TRBJ2-1, with 8 bases fitting TRBD2. V lost 3 bases to trimming and J lost 6 bases; unmatched junction nucleotides: 4. Germline V gives CDR1 SGHTA, CDR2 FQGNSA. CDR3 length equals 14 residues. CDR3 amino acids: CASSFQRGRNEQFF. The CDR3 nucleotides are TGTGCCAGCAGCTTCCAGCGGGGGCGCAATGAGCAGTTCTTC.

This clone occurred a few times. V gene TRBV7-8 combines with J gene TRBJ1-4, with D maybe TRBD1 (5 bases). The CDR3 consists of 15 residues. CDR1 is SGHVS, CDR2 FQNEAQ, per germline. V lost 6 bases and J lost 2, with 13 bases in between. DNA of the CDR3: TGTGCCAGCAGTCTAAGGGGTTTGACTAATGAAAAACTGTTTTTT. The encoded protein is CASSLRGLTNEKLFF.

V gene TRBV6-6 combines with J gene TRBJ1-5, with TRBD1 matching 8 bases. V shed 8 bases, J shed 8 bases, and the junction held 8 bases outside the gene matches. CDR1 is MNHNY and CDR2 is SVGAGI in the germline V gene (reference sequence). This CDR3 has 13 residues. This CDR3 reads CASGRQGWEPQHF. CDR3 sequence (DNA): TGTGCCAGCGGACGACAGGGGTGGGAGCCCCAGCATTTT.

The rearrangement links TRBV18 to TRBJ2-2; 7 nucleotides align to TRBD1. The CDR3 is 13 amino acids. Per germline, CDR1 KGHSH and CDR2 LQKENI. J lost 4 bases, V lost 6 bases, and 2 bases had no gene match. The CDR3 is CASSRDSTGELFF. The DNA of the CDR3 is TGTGCCAGCTCCCGGGACAGCACCGGGGAGCTGTTTTTT.

The chain employs TRBV7-2 and TRBJ1-1; the D is unclear. Germline values: CDR1 SGHTA, CDR2 FQGNSA. The CDR3 loop spans 12 amino acids. V lost 5 bases, J lost 6 bases, and 10 bases lay in between. The CDR3 DNA sequence: TGTGCCAGCAGCCATACGACACCTGAAGCTTTCTTT. Protein product: CASSHTTPEAFF.

The rearrangement joins TRBV29-1 to TRBJ2-3; TRBD2 is a possible D gene (5 bases). The CDR3 has 14 amino acids. V lost 6 bases and J lost 0, with 13 bases in between. In germline, CDR1 is SQVTM, CDR2 ANQGSEA. The CDR3 loop is CSVKRTASTDTQYF. CDR3 sequence (DNA): TGCAGCGTGAAGAGGACTGCTAGCACAGATACGCAGTATTTT.

The chain uses TRBV9 and TRBJ1-1, with a possible D match to TRBD1 (5 bases). V was pared by 4 bases and J by 5 bases, with 12 bases between. The CDR3 length is 13 residues. Germline V CDR1 and CDR2: SGDLS, YYNGEE. The chain's CDR3 is CASSPWGETEAFF. Here the CDR3 DNA reads TGTGCCAGCAGCCCCTGGGGGGAGACTGAAGCTTTCTTT.

The rearrangement uses TRBV5-6 and TRBJ1-2, with D unclear. Deletions cut 0 bases from V and 4 bases from J, with 13 bases between. The CDR3 totals 15 residues. Germline-derived CDR1 and CDR2 are SGHDT and YYEEEE. This CDR3 reads CASSLGSSEPYGYTF. Written as DNA, the CDR3 is TGTGCCAGCAGCTTGGGGTCCAGCGAGCCCTATGGCTACACCTTC.